A selection of T cell receptor beta chains follows, all from one sample in a study of cytomegalovirus exposure and HLA in healthy donors. TCRdb keeps only in-frame clones here, not all; method: immunoSEQ multiplex PCR. The sample contains 120,000 or so clones, 73% of which appear only once. The specimen was PBMCs. Every receptor here comes from a woman aged 40 to 50 in good health and CMV-seronegative. The CDR3 runs from the conserved cysteine through the conserved F or W. The order of the fields is V gene, D gene, clone size, J gene, CDR3 protein, CDR3 DNA. A D gene is named only where the DNA matches it firmly. Size is omitted from some rows. Given values are once, few, many or a class for expanded clones.

TRBV7-9	NA	NA	TRBJ2-7	CASSKRAGGNSYEQYF	TGTGCCAGCAGCAAACGTGCGGGCGGGAACTCCTACGAGCAGTACTTC
TRBV27	TRBD1	NA	TRBJ2-3	CASSLTGVSDTQYF	TGTGCCAGCAGTTTGACAGGGGTTTCAGATACGCAGTATTTT
TRBV18	TRBD1	NA	TRBJ2-5	CASSRTGGGETQYF	TGTGCCAGCTCACGGACAGGGGGCGGTGAGACCCAGTACTTC
TRBV4-2	TRBD1	few	TRBJ1-5	CASSQDRAHPGTGGDQPQHF	TGTGCCAGCAGCCAAGACCGGGCCCATCCCGGGACAGGGGGCGATCAGCCCCAGCATTTT
TRBV7-9	NA	NA	TRBJ2-3	CASSTPRSQGGLTDTQYF	TGTGCCAGCAGCACCCCCCGGTCCCAGGGGGGTCTGACAGATACGCAGTATTTT
TRBV7-8	NA	NA	TRBJ2-1	CASSWMRGRATNEQFF	TGTGCCAGCAGCTGGATGAGGGGGAGGGCCACGAATGAGCAGTTCTTC
TRBV7-9	TRBD1	NA	TRBJ2-2	CASSQTGGTGELFF	TGTGCCAGCAGCCAGACAGGGGGCACCGGGGAGCTGTTTTTT
TRBV6-1	TRBD1	NA	TRBJ2-7	CASTEYGQGESEQYF	TGTGCCAGCACCGAGTATGGACAGGGAGAGTCGGAGCAGTACTTC
TRBV4-3	NA	NA	TRBJ1-6	CASRSGHGSSPLHF	TGCGCCAGCAGGAGCGGACACGGGAGTTCACCCCTCCACTTT
TRBV9	NA	NA	TRBJ1-2	CASSVRGGGYTF	TGTGCCAGCAGCGTAAGGGGGGGCGGCTACACCTTC
TRBV19	NA	NA	TRBJ1-3	CASRRTAGNTIYF	TGTGCCAGTAGGCGGACAGCAGGAAACACCATATATTTT
TRBV19	NA	NA	TRBJ1-5	CASSISEGGQPQHF	TGTGCCAGTAGTATATCTGAGGGCGGGCAGCCCCAGCATTTT
TRBV19	NA	NA	TRBJ1-1	CASSIGQVNTEAFF	TGTGCCAGTAGTATAGGCCAGGTGAACACTGAAGCTTTCTTT
TRBV19	NA	NA	TRBJ2-1	CASSIDGDNEQFF	TGTGCCAGTAGTATAGACGGGGACAATGAGCAGTTCTTC
TRBV25-1	NA	NA	TRBJ1-2	CASRGLGRGSGYTF	TGTGCCAGCAGGGGCCTAGGCAGGGGCTCTGGCTACACCTTC
TRBV6-4	TRBD2	NA	TRBJ2-3	CASSPRDYTDTQYF	TGTGCCAGCAGCCCCCGGGACTACACAGATACGCAGTATTTT
TRBV4-2	NA	NA	TRBJ2-7	CASGQFGDYEQYF	TGTGCCAGCGGACAGTTCGGGGACTACGAGCAGTACTTC
TRBV5-1	TRBD1	NA	TRBJ1-3	CASSSVTGAGNTIYF	TGCGCCAGCAGCTCCGTAACAGGGGCTGGAAACACCATATATTTT
TRBV30	TRBD1	NA	TRBJ2-3	CARGGTGGSTDTQYF	TGTGCCCGGGGCGGGACAGGGGGTAGCACAGATACGCAGTATTTT
TRBV10-3	TRBD2	NA	TRBJ2-7	CAISATSGFSYEQYF	TGTGCCATCAGTGCTACTAGCGGTTTCTCCTACGAGCAGTACTTC
TRBV19	NA	NA	TRBJ2-6	CASSILRSGANVLTF	TGTGCCAGTAGTATTCTCCGCTCTGGGGCCAACGTCCTGACTTTC
TRBV4-3	TRBD1	few	TRBJ1-2	CASSQGQGSYGYTF	TGCGCCAGCAGCCAAGGACAGGGTTCCTATGGCTACACCTTC
TRBV11-2	NA	NA	TRBJ1-1	CASSFTQVALNTEAFF	TGTGCCAGCAGTTTCACGCAGGTGGCCCTGAACACTGAAGCTTTCTTT
TRBV27	NA	few	TRBJ1-5	CASSLEGGQPQHF	TGTGCCAGCAGTTTAGAGGGAGGTCAGCCCCAGCATTTT
TRBV6-5	TRBD2	NA	TRBJ2-1	CASRGLADSYNEQFF	TGTGCCAGCAGAGGACTAGCGGACTCCTACAATGAGCAGTTCTTC
TRBV18	TRBD1	NA	TRBJ2-5	CASSNGQGQETQYF	TGTGCCAGCTCAAACGGACAGGGCCAAGAGACCCAGTACTTC
TRBV6-5	NA	NA	TRBJ1-2	CASSYSGQNYGYTF	TGTGCCAGCAGTTACTCGGGACAAAACTATGGCTACACCTTC
TRBV18	TRBD1	NA	TRBJ1-6	CASSPGQGDSPLHF	TGTGCCAGCTCACCAGGACAGGGAGATTCACCCCTCCACTTT
TRBV5-5	TRBD1	NA	TRBJ1-3	CASSKDREGNTIYF	TGTGCCAGCAGTAAGGACAGGGAGGGAAACACCATATATTTT
TRBV4-2	NA	NA	TRBJ2-3	CASSQGYSGSTDTQYF	TGTGCCAGCAGCCAAGGATATAGCGGAAGCACAGATACGCAGTATTTT
TRBV7-2	TRBD2	NA	TRBJ2-3	CASSPTLLAGRTDTQYF	TGTGCCAGCAGCCCCACTTTGCTAGCGGGACGCACAGATACGCAGTATTTT
TRBV5-1	TRBD2	NA	TRBJ2-3	CASSFATSGIGDTQYF	TGCGCCAGCAGCTTTGCGACTAGCGGGATTGGAGATACGCAGTATTTT
TRBV7-2	NA	NA	TRBJ2-5	CASSLGVASQYF	TGTGCCAGCAGCTTAGGGGTAGCATCCCAGTACTTC
TRBV7-2	NA	NA	TRBJ2-5	CASSPRSLGGETQYF	TGTGCCAGCAGCCCCCGATCCCTGGGAGGAGAGACCCAGTACTTC
TRBV11-2	TRBD1	NA	TRBJ1-1	CASSLAYRGRAEAFF	TGTGCCAGCAGCTTAGCCTACAGGGGGCGGGCTGAAGCTTTCTTT
TRBV19	NA	NA	TRBJ2-5	CASKGEPLETQYF	TGTGCCAGTAAGGGAGAGCCCCTAGAGACCCAGTACTTC
TRBV9	TRBD2	NA	TRBJ2-1	CASSVATSDNEQFF	TGTGCCAGCAGCGTAGCTACTAGCGACAATGAGCAGTTCTTC
TRBV2	TRBD2	NA	TRBJ2-7	CASGVAGGYEQYF	TGTGCCAGCGGAGTAGCGGGGGGCTACGAGCAGTACTTC